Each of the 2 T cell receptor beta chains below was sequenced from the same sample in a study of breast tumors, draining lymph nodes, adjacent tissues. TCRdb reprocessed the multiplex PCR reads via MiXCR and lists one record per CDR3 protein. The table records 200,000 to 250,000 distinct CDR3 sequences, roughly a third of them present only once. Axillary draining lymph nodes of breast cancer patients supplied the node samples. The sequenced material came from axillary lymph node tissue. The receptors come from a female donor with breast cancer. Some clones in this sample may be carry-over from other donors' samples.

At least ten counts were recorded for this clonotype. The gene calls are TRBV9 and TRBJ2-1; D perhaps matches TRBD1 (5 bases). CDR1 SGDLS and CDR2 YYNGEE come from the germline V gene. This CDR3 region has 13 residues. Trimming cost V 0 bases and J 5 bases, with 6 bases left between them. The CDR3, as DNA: TGTGCCAGCAGCGTAGGACAGAACAATGAGCAGTTCTTC. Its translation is CASSVGQNNEQFF.

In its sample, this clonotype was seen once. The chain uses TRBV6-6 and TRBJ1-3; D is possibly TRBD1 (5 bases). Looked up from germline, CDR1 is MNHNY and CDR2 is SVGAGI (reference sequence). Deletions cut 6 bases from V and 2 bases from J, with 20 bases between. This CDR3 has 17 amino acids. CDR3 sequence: CASSPRGGFVPGNTIYF. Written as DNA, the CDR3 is TGTGCCAGCAGCCCACGGGGCGGGTTCGTTCCTGGAAACACCATATATTTT.